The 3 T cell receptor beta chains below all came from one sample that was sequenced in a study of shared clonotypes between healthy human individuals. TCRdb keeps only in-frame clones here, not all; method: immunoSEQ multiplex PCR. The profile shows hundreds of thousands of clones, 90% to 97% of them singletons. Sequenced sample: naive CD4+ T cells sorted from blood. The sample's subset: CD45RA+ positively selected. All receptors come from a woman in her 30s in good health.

Written as DNA, the CDR3 is TGTGCCAGCAGTCTGACAGGGAACAATCAGCCCCAGCATTTT. Translation: CASSLTGNNQPQHF. The genes are TRBV6-1 and TRBJ1-5, with TRBD1 matching 7 bases. V lost 5 bases, J lost 3 bases, and 4 bases stayed unmatched. The CDR3 has 14 residues. The V gene's germline CDR1 is MNHNS and CDR2 SASEGT.

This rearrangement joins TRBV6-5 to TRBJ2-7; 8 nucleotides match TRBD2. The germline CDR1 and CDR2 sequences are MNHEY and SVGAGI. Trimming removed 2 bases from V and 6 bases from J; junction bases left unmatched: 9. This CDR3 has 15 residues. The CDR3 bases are TGTGCCAGCAGTTACGATTGGATCGCGGGGGGCGAGCAGTACTTC. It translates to CASSYDWIAGGEQYF.

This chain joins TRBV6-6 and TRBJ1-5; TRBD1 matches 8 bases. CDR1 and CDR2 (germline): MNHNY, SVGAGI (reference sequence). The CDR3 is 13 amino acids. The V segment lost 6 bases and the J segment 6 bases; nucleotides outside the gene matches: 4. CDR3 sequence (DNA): TGTGCCAGCAGCCTGGACAGGGTTCAGCCCCAGCATTTT. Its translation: CASSLDRVQPQHF.